This T cell receptor beta chain derives from a study of blood T cell repertoires in COVID-19. Per the original methods: From reference gene primer amplification, estimates of nucleated cell counts were derived. TCRdb's table, derived via immunoSEQ multiplex PCR, lists solely in-frame clones and lacks some. Clonal size and the V and J genes are those of that table, whereas D and trimming came from the DNA. The table has over 150,000 clones, 70% to 85% seen once. Sequenced sample: peripheral blood. This receptor was obtained from a woman aged 45-65 years with acute or convalescent COVID-19.

In DNA form, the CDR3 reads TGTGCCAGCAGCTTAAGTGGAGGGTCTGGAAACACCATATATTTT. Translation: CASSLSGGSGNTIYF. The chain employs TRBV11-2 and TRBJ1-3; D is uncertain. Trimming cost V 2 bases and J 1 base, with 9 bases left between them. CDR1 and CDR2 (germline): SGHAT, FQNNGV. This CDR3 is built from 15 residues.